This entry lists 6 T cell receptor beta chains sequenced from one sample in a study of Ad26.COV2.S vaccination and SARS-CoV-2 variants. Method: immunoSEQ multiplex PCR; TCRdb's copy keeps in-frame clones and lacks some. The table lists 300,000 to 400,000 clones, 86% of them singletons. The treatment denotes: 15 to 20 received Ad26.COV2.S at low or high dose, single or two shots; about five received placebo; per-sample allocation not given. All samples were drawn on day 63, counting from the first vaccine or placebo injection. The sequencing here drew on peripheral blood, taken in a trial of Ad26.COV2.S vaccine versus placebo. The receptors stem from a person between 18 and 65 years old who received the Ad26.COV2.S COVID-19 vaccine or a placebo.

The chain carries TRBV3-1 (or the pseudogene TRBV3-2) and TRBJ2-7; D is perhaps TRBD1 or TRBD2 (6 bases each). Trimming removed 4 bases from V and 0 bases from J, with 13 bases in between. Germline loops: CDR1 LGHDT, CDR2 YNNKEL (reference sequence). The CDR3 spans 15 residues. The DNA of the CDR3 is TGTGCCAGCAGCCTATACGGGGGCTACTCCTACGAGCAGTACTTC. This codes for CASSLYGGYSYEQYF.

This chain joins TRBV25-1 and TRBJ1-4; D perhaps matches TRBD1 (6 bases). The length of the CDR3 is 15 residues. V lost 3 bases and J 8 bases, leaving 16 bases between the germline ends. The V gene's germline CDR1 is MGHDK and CDR2 SYGVNS. The CDR3 spells CASSESQGYREKLFF. The CDR3 DNA reads TGTGCCAGCAGTGAGTCACAGGGCTACAGGGAAAAACTGTTTTTT.

Only a few counts were recorded for this clone. The chain combines TRBV7-9 with TRBJ1-1; weak D call: TRBD1 (6 bases). There are 13 residues in the CDR3. Germline V CDR1 and CDR2: SEHNR, FQNEAQ (reference sequence). V dropped 3 bases and J dropped 4 bases, with 9 bases sitting between them. DNA for the CDR3: TGTGCCAGCAGCTTCGGCAGGGGCACTGAAGCTTTCTTT. It translates to CASSFGRGTEAFF.

This clone appeared a single time. The chain uses TRBV6-5 and TRBJ1-1; 11 bases map to TRBD1. Trimming at V came to 6 bases and at J to 1 base, leaving 4 bases not matched to a gene. The length of the CDR3 is 15 residues. Germline CDR1 and CDR2: MNHEY and SVGAGI. CDR3 DNA sequence: TGTGCCAGCAGGTGGACAGGGGGCCAGAACACTGAAGCTTTCTTT. Amino acids: CASRWTGGQNTEAFF.

This chain links TRBV5-1 with TRBJ1-4, with unresolved D. This CDR3 comprises 15 residues. Germline V gene sequence: CDR1 SGHRS, CDR2 YFSETQ. V was clipped by 4 bases and J by 8 bases, with 18 bases between them. This CDR3 reads CASSLETLDHEKLFF. Written as DNA, the CDR3 is TGCGCCAGCAGCCTGGAAACCTTAGACCACGAAAAACTGTTTTTT.

This chain joins TRBV7-2 and TRBJ2-7; 8 bases are shared with TRBD1. V lost 5 bases and J lost 3; bases outside the gene matches: 9. Germline loops: CDR1 SGHTA, CDR2 FQGNSA. The CDR3 is made up of 15 amino acids. The CDR3 protein is CASSPLVGQGYEQYF. The DNA of the CDR3 is TGTGCCAGCAGCCCGCTTGTCGGACAGGGCTACGAGCAGTACTTC.